The 3 T cell receptor beta chains below all came from one sample that was sequenced in a study of neurological immune-mediated disorders. TCRdb fed the 5' RACE reads into MiXCR, producing one record per CDR3 protein. The profile shows some 56,000 distinct CDR3 sequences, approximately 3.9% of them singletons. Specimen: PBMCs. The receptors shown here come from a man in his 60s with multiple sclerosis.

This clonotype was seen many times. The CDR3, as DNA: TGCAGTGCTAGAGGTCCCGGGAACAACGAGCAGTACTTC. Translation gives CSARGPGNNEQYF. The J gene is TRBJ2-7, the V gene TRBV20-1; weak D call: TRBD2 (5 bases). This CDR3 is built from 13 residues. The germline V gene encodes CDR1 DFQATT and CDR2 SNEGSKA (reference sequence). V lost 1 base and J 5 bases, leaving 12 bases between the germline ends.

This clonotype has ten or more counts. The chain recombines TRBV28 with TRBJ2-2; TRBD1 might be the D (6 bases). This CDR3 is built from 17 residues. Germline CDR1 reads MDHEN; CDR2 reads SYDVKM. V was pared by 3 bases and J by 3 bases, with 17 bases between. The CDR3 DNA is TGTGCCAGCAGTTTTAATACAGGGTGGTTGTACACCGGGGAGCTGTTTTTT. Encoded protein: CASSFNTGWLYTGELFF.

The genes are TRBV2 and TRBJ1-2; no clear D. The V gene lost 4 bases and the J gene lost 4 bases, with 7 bases spanning the gap. CDR3 length: 12 amino acids. Germline V gene sequence: CDR1 SNHLY, CDR2 FYNNEI. The CDR3 DNA reads TGTGCCAGCAGTGTCTACTCCTATGGCTACACCTTC. It codes for CASSVYSYGYTF.